This T cell receptor beta chain derives from a study of T cell responses to AZD1222 COVID-19 vaccine. Findings and caveats of the study: Rises in breadth and depth of Spike-specific TCRs came after two AZD1222 doses. Clonal diversity was possibly underestimated; the donors were predominantly white British and more often female. Among vaccine-associated CD4 TCRs, coverage spanned spike, with dominance at 160-218 and 743-854.

CDR3 length equals 16 residues. The germline gives CDR1 SEHNR, CDR2 FQNEAQ (reference sequence). Trimming removed 5 bases at V and 0 bases at J, with 17 bases between. This clone has only a few counts. Its antigen is still unknown. Assay: immunoSEQ multiplex PCR; the TCRdb copy retains only in-frame clones and omits some. The sample shows roughly 160,000 clones, about 95% of them seen only once. The chain carries TRBV7-9 and TRBJ2-7; D may be TRBD2 (5 bases). The receptor was isolated from an adult in good health. The sequenced sample was peripheral blood, obtained on day 0 of AZD1222 vaccination. The CDR3 region is CASSPPDLGSSYEQYF. The CDR3 DNA is TGTGCCAGCAGCCCCCCTGACCTGGGGAGCTCCTACGAGCAGTACTTC.